These 8 T cell receptor beta chains share one sample of origin, sequenced in a study of blood T cell repertoires in COVID-19. The method was immunoSEQ multiplex PCR; TCRdb's version includes in-frame clones alone and lacks a portion of them. The sample includes roughly 180,000 clones, about 86% of them seen just once. The material sequenced was PBMCs or T cells enriched from blood (not recorded which). The receptors were sampled from a woman aged 45-59 years in a cohort exposed to, infected with or recovered from COVID-19 (not recorded which).

This chain links TRBV7-2 with TRBJ1-5, with unresolved D. The CDR3 sequence is 15 residues long. The V end was cut by 5 bases, the J end by 1 base, with 12 bases between. Germline assignment: CDR1 SGHTA and CDR2 FQGNSA. Written as DNA, the CDR3 is TGTGCCAGCAGCCCTCAGGTTGGGAGCAATCAGCCCCAGCATTTT. Encoded protein: CASSPQVGSNQPQHF.

The chain couples TRBV28 to TRBJ2-1; 9 positions agree with TRBD1. V was pared by 11 bases and J by 8 bases, with 7 bases of the junction left unmatched. The length of the CDR3 is 12 residues. The germline V gene has CDR1 MDHEN and CDR2 SYDVKM. The CDR3, as DNA: TGTGCCCTGGGGACAGGGTTCGATGAGCAGTTCTTC. Amino acids: CALGTGFDEQFF.

This chain joins TRBV29-1 and TRBJ1-1; D perhaps matches TRBD1 (6 bases). The CDR3 is 13 amino acids. In germline, CDR1 is SQVTM, CDR2 ANQGSEA. The V end was cut by 8 bases, the J end by 0 bases, with 13 bases between. CDR3 sequence reads: CSSTGSVNTEAFF. DNA of the CDR3: TGCAGCTCTACAGGGTCGGTGAACACTGAAGCTTTCTTT.

This clone is a singleton in its sample. The chain employs TRBV5-1 and TRBJ2-3; 10 nucleotides line up with TRBD2. The V gene's germline CDR1 is SGHRS and CDR2 YFSETQ. The J segment lost 1 base and the V segment lost 3 bases, leaving 2 bases of the junction unmatched. This CDR3 has 15 residues. DNA for the CDR3: TGCGCCAGCAGCTACGGACTAGCGGGCACAGATACGCAGTATTTT. Translating it yields CASSYGLAGTDTQYF.

The chain employs TRBV24-1 and TRBJ2-3; D gene unclear. Germline V gene sequence: CDR1 KGHDR, CDR2 SFDVKD. Deletions cut 7 bases from V and 1 base from J, with 14 bases between. The CDR3 covers 15 residues. The CDR3 region is CATSSFREGTDTQYF. CDR3 nucleotides: TGTGCCACCAGCTCTTTCCGTGAGGGCACAGATACGCAGTATTTT.

This clone was detected only a few times. The rearrangement links TRBV12-3 or TRBV12-4 to TRBJ1-1; D is uncertain. Trimming shortened V by 3 bases and J by 3 bases, and 8 bases separated the two germline ends. The CDR3 extends over 13 amino acids. Written as DNA, the CDR3 is TGTGCCAGCAGTTTCGGAGAGGACACTGAAGCTTTCTTT. It specifies CASSFGEDTEAFF.

V and J are TRBV19 and TRBJ2-7, with a possible D match to TRBD1 (6 bases). CDR3 length: 15 residues. Trimming shortened V by 3 bases and J by 2 bases, and 14 bases separated the two germline ends. In germline, CDR1 is LNHDA, CDR2 SQIVND (reference sequence). This chain's CDR3 is CASSIGRGTTYEQYF. CDR3 in DNA: TGTGCCAGTAGTATTGGCAGGGGAACGACCTACGAGCAGTACTTC.

The rearrangement uses TRBV11-2 and TRBJ2-1; 10 bases are a match to TRBD2. This CDR3 has 16 residues. The V segment lost 5 bases and the J segment 8 bases; nucleotides outside the gene matches: 12. CDR1 and CDR2 from the germline V gene are SGHAT and FQNNGV. The CDR3 is CASSDPSGGAFYEQFF. The CDR3 nucleotides read TGTGCCAGCAGCGATCCCAGCGGGGGGGCCTTCTATGAGCAGTTCTTC.